This TCR beta chain came from a study of blood T cell repertoires in COVID-19. In the source study's methods: Cell counts per sample came from amplifying reference gene primers. Data came from immunoSEQ multiplex PCR; TCRdb stores just in-frame clones and leaves some out. That table is the source of V, J and clone size, and D and trimming were worked out from the DNA. The table records 150,000 to 200,000 clones, 80% to 85% of them present only once. The CDR3 is 16 amino acids. The germline CDR1 and CDR2 sequences are MGHRA and YSYEKL. The V segment lost 3 bases and the J segment 1 base; nucleotides outside the gene matches: 2.

V is TRBV4-1 and J is TRBJ1-4; 10 nucleotides agree with TRBD1. Sequenced material: peripheral blood. This TCR was recovered from a woman younger than 45 with acute or convalescent COVID-19. The CDR3 protein is CASSHDRGRTNEKLFF. CDR3 nucleotide sequence: TGCGCCAGCAGCCATGACAGGGGGCGAACTAATGAAAAACTGTTTTTT.